This T cell receptor (beta chain) stems from a study of identical twins. Whole-study results and caveats: Within beta out-of-frame sequences, the excess sharing observed between twins was weaker. Models predicted less out-of-frame TCR alpha sharing in monozygotic twins than was found.

This clonotype was detected only a few times. Antigen unknown. cDNA carried unique molecular identifiers, and a universal primer site was added by template switching. TCRdb ran MiXCR on the 5' RACE reads and lists one entry per CDR3 protein. This sample yields approximately 220,000 distinct CDR3 sequences, of which approximately 7.8% are seen a single time; more than 5% belongs to the top ten. V was cut by 6 bases and J by 2 bases, with 10 bases left in between. The CDR3 spans 13 residues. The same specimen was also included in a second study, on yellow fever vaccine responses in identical twins.

This clonotype originated in a young woman in good health. What was sequenced was CD8+ T cells sorted from blood. V usage is TRBV6-7 and J usage is TRBJ2-5; perhaps TRBD1 as D (6 bases). TRBV6-7 is noted as an ORF with a role that remains uncertain. The CDR3: CASRPGQQETQYF. The CDR3 bases are TGTGCCAGCAGACCAGGACAGCAAGAGACCCAGTACTTC.